The 17 T cell receptor beta chains below come from one sample, sequenced in a study of shared clonotypes between healthy human individuals. Libraries were prepared by immunoSEQ multiplex PCR; TCRdb keeps only in-frame clonotypes and omits some of them. The sample lists about 700,000 clones; 74% were seen once. The material sequenced was memory CD4+ T cells sorted from blood. Subset defined: CD45RA-negative fraction. These receptors originate from a woman aged 30 to 39 in good health.

Comment on this clone: This CDR3 is also generated by other DNA sequences in the sample. The chain recombines TRBV27 with TRBJ2-1, with 12 positions matching TRBD2. The CDR3 spans 15 residues. Germline V gene data show CDR1 as MNHEY and CDR2 as SMNVEV (reference sequence). Losses at the gene ends were 4 bases for V and 5 bases for J; bases not matched to a gene: 3. The CDR3 sequence: CASSSGLAGNNEQFF. In DNA, the CDR3 is TGTGCCAGCAGTTCCGGACTAGCGGGGAACAATGAGCAGTTCTTC.

The chain couples TRBV19 to TRBJ2-1; TRBD2 might be the D (6 bases). CDR1 and CDR2 (germline): LNHDA, SQIVND (reference sequence). The CDR3 runs 14 residues. The V gene lost 9 bases and the J gene lost 12 bases, with 24 bases spanning the gap. CDR3 DNA sequence: TGTGCCAGCGCCCCTCTGCGGGATCTGGCGGGGCAGTTCTTC. It codes for CASAPLRDLAGQFF.

The count of this clone is one. The gene calls are TRBV10-1 and TRBJ1-4; D might be TRBD1 (6 bases). The CDR3 extends over 14 amino acids. Germline loops: CDR1 WNHNN, CDR2 SYGVQD (reference sequence). Trimming took 3 bases from V and 6 from J, leaving 11 bases between them. CDR3 in DNA: TGCGCCAGCAGTGATGGGGGGCCGCATGAAAAACTGTTTTTT. Its protein is CASSDGGPHEKLFF.

This chain links TRBV4-1 with TRBJ1-4; D is possibly TRBD1 (5 bases). The CDR3 covers 15 residues. Trimming took off 4 bases at V and 5 bases at J, with 14 bases between the two ends. Germline V gene lookup returns CDR1 MGHRA and CDR2 YSYEKL. CDR3 protein: CASSRLLGGNEKLFF. Here the CDR3 DNA reads TGCGCCAGCAGCCGGCTTTTGGGGGGAAATGAAAAACTGTTTTTT.

This chain links TRBV4-1 with TRBJ2-7, with 7 bases matching TRBD2. The trim removed 6 bases at V and 12 bases at J, leaving 8 bases unmatched. From germline, CDR1 is MGHRA and CDR2 YSYEKL. The CDR3 length is 11 residues. The CDR3 DNA reads as TGCGCCAGCAGTCTGCGCGGGAGATGGTACTTC. Protein sequence: CASSLRGRWYF.

About this clone itself: This may be a read error: a much more frequent sequence differs by one nucleotide. This chain links TRBV7-8 with TRBJ1-5, with D hard to call. CDR1 and CDR2 (germline): SGHVS, FQNEAQ. The CDR3 covers 13 residues. CDR3 residues: CVSSPQRDQPQHF. DNA for the CDR3: TGTGTCAGCAGCCCCCAGCGGGATCAGCCCCAGCATTTT.

This clone appeared a few times. The V call is TRBV7-2, the J call TRBJ2-3; 9 nucleotides match TRBD2. The CDR3 consists of 19 residues. V was clipped by 5 bases and J by 6 bases; unmatched bases: 21. CDR1 SGHTA and CDR2 FQGNSA come from the germline V gene. The CDR3 bases are TGTGCCAGCAGCCTGCCCACTGCACTAGCGGGCACCCGACGCGATACGCAGTATTTT. Translation: CASSLPTALAGTRRDTQYF.

The chain's CDR3 is CASTPGPASSNQPQHF. Here the CDR3 DNA reads TGTGCCAGTACCCCAGGACCAGCGTCTAGCAATCAGCCCCAGCATTTT. This sequence joins TRBV19 and TRBJ1-5; D is unresolved. V shed 7 bases and J shed 0 bases, with 16 bases lying between them. Germline V gene data show CDR1 as LNHDA and CDR2 as SQIVND (reference sequence). The CDR3 is 16 residues long.

The table lists this clone with a count of one. This chain links TRBV28 with TRBJ2-1; D may be TRBD1 or TRBD2 (5 bases each). The CDR3 contains 16 residues. Germline-derived CDR1 and CDR2 are MDHEN and SYDVKM. Deletions cut 3 bases from V and 1 base from J, with 13 bases between. The DNA of the CDR3 is TGTGCCAGCAGTTTGAGGGGCTACCAATCCTACAATGAGCAGTTCTTC. Translating it yields CASSLRGYQSYNEQFF.

This chain uses TRBV7-5 with TRBJ2-7; the table calls TRBD2, which could not be checked here. TRBV7-5 is a documented pseudogene. The CDR3 has 14 amino acids. The CDR3 nucleotides are TGTGCCAGCAGCGACCTAGCGGCTAACTACGAGCAGTACTTC. Its translation is CASSDLAANYEQYF.

This clone appeared once. This chain uses TRBV20-1 with TRBJ2-1; D gene ambiguous. V was pared by 3 bases and J by 9 bases, with 9 bases between. CDR1 DFQATT and CDR2 SNEGSKA come from the germline V gene (reference sequence). There are 11 residues in the CDR3. The CDR3 reads CSASTKSEQFF. Written as DNA, the CDR3 is TGCAGTGCTAGTACTAAGAGTGAGCAGTTCTTC.

This clone occurred a few times. The chain links TRBV28 to TRBJ2-1, with TRBD1 identical over 10 bases. Germline V gene lookup returns CDR1 MDHEN and CDR2 SYDVKM. There are 15 residues in the CDR3. V dropped 8 bases and J dropped 6; count of bases not matched to a gene: 10. In DNA, the CDR3 is TGTGCCAGCCGTACCGGGACAGGGGTGGTCAATGAGCAGTTCTTC. As protein: CASRTGTGVVNEQFF. Supplemented by reference TRBV28 and TRBJ2-1, the full variable domain reads DVKVTQSSRYLVKRTGEKVFLECVQDMDHENMFWYRQDPGLGLRLIYFSYDVKMKEKGDIPEGYSVSREKKERFSLILESASTNQTSMYLCASRTGTGVVNEQFFGPGTRLTVL.

The chain is built from TRBV11-2 and TRBJ1-4; possible D gene TRBD1, 6 bases. The CDR3 covers 14 residues. The V end lost 6 bases, the J end lost 8 bases, and 16 bases lay between the germline ends. From germline, CDR1 is SGHAT and CDR2 FQNNGV. CDR3 region: CASRRQDEGEKLFF. DNA for the CDR3: TGTGCCAGCAGACGACAGGACGAGGGAGAAAAACTGTTTTTT. The full variable domain, rest sourced from reference TRBV11-2 and TRBJ1-4, is EAGVAQSPRYKIIEKRQSVAFWCNPISGHATLYWYQQILGQGPKLLIQFQNNGVVDDSQLPKDRFSAERLKGVDSTLKIQPAKLEDSAVYLCASRRQDEGEKLFFGSGTQLSVL.

There are many counts of this clone. This same CDR3 is encoded by further DNA sequences in the sample. This chain links TRBV7-9 with TRBJ2-7; a weak D match, TRBD2 (7 bases). Germline lookup yields CDR1 SEHNR and CDR2 FQNEAQ (reference sequence). The V end lost 4 bases, the J end lost 6 bases, and 19 bases lay between the germline ends. The CDR3 loop spans 15 amino acids. The CDR3 region is CASSSQGGTIPEQYF. DNA for the CDR3: TGTGCCAGCAGCTCCCAAGGGGGGACTATCCCCGAGCAGTACTTC.

V usage is TRBV5-4 and J usage is TRBJ2-2; TRBD2 matches 12 bases. The CDR3 runs to 16 residues. Germline values: CDR1 SGHNT, CDR2 YYREEE (reference sequence). Losses at the gene ends were 0 bases for V and 7 bases for J; bases not matched to a gene: 4. Here the CDR3 reads CASSLGWTSGNGELFF. CDR3 nucleotides: TGTGCCAGCAGCTTGGGTTGGACTAGCGGGAACGGGGAGCTGTTTTTT.

The chain uses TRBV7-2 and TRBJ2-7, with D possibly matching TRBD1 (7 bases). V lost 5 bases and J lost 6, with 17 bases in between. Germline CDR1 and CDR2: SGHTA and FQGNSA. The CDR3 is 14 amino acids. This chain's CDR3 is CASSNLATGREQYF. The CDR3 nucleotides read TGTGCCAGCAGCAACCTAGCGACAGGGCGCGAGCAGTACTTC.

This clone appeared a few times. The V and J genes are TRBV5-1 and TRBJ2-3; TRBD2 matches at 16 bases. This CDR3 spans 16 amino acids. V lost 5 bases to trimming and J lost 6 bases; unmatched junction nucleotides: 6. Germline CDR1 is SGHRS and CDR2 is YFSETQ. This chain's CDR3 is CASSGTSGRAWDTQYF. DNA for the CDR3: TGCGCCAGCAGTGGGACTAGCGGGAGGGCCTGGGATACGCAGTATTTT.